The subject of this entry is one T cell receptor (beta chain). The CDR3 runs to 16 residues. Trimming removed 3 bases from V and 3 bases from J; junction bases left unmatched: 8. About 0.5 to 1 ug RNA was reverse transcribed with random hexamers. The amplification used immunoSEQ multiplex PCR on TCR beta CDR3; it spanned 54 Vbeta and 13 Jbeta. TCRdb re-derived calls from the immunoSEQ multiplex PCR reads in MiXCR, one entry per CDR3 protein. The table records 250,000 to 300,000 distinct CDR3 sequences, around 83% of them present only once. This entry belongs to a study of CD8 T cells in Susac syndrome. High-throughput TCR beta sequencing covered peripheral CD8+ and CD4+ T cells.

The sequenced sample consisted of CD8+ T cells from PBMCs. The J gene is TRBJ1-1, the V gene TRBV23-1; 9 bases line up with TRBD1. TRBV23-1 is designated an ORF whose function remains uncertain. This receptor was identified in a human donor with multiple sclerosis. The DNA for the CDR3 is TGCGCCAGCAGTCACCACGGACAGGGGAGGGACACTGAAGCTTTCTTT. This codes for CASSHHGQGRDTEAFF.